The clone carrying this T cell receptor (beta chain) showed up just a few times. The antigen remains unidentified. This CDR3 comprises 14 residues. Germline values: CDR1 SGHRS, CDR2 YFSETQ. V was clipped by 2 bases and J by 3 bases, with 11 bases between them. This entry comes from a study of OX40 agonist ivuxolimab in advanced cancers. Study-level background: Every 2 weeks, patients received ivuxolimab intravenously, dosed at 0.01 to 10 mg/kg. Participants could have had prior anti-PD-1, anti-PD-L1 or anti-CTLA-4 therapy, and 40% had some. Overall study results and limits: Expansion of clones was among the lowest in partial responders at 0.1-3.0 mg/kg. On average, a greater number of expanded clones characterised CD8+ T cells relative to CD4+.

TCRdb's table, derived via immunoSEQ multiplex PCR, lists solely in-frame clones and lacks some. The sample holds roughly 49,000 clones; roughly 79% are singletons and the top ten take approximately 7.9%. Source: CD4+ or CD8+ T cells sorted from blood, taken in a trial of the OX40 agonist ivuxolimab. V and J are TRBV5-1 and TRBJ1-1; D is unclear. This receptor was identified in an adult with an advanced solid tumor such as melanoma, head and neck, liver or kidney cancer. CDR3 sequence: CASSLGWRDTEAFF. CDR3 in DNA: TGCGCCAGCAGCTTAGGGTGGCGGGACACTGAAGCTTTCTTT.